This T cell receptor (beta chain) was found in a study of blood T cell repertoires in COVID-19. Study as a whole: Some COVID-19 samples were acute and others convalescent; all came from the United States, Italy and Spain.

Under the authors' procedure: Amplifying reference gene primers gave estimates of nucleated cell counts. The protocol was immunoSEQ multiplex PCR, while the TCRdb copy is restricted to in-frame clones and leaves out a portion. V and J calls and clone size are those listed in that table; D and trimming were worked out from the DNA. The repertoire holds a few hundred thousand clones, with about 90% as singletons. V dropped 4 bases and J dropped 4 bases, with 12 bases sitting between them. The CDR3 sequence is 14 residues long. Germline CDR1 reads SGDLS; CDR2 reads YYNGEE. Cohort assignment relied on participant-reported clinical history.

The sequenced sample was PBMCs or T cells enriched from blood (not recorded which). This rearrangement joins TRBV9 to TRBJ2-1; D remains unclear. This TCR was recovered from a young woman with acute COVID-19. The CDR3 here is CASSSASLYNEQFF. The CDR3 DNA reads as TGTGCCAGCAGCTCAGCGAGCCTATACAATGAGCAGTTCTTC.